A single sample is the source of the 32 T cell receptor beta chains below, sequenced in a study of early stage breast cancer tumors. Data came from immunoSEQ multiplex PCR; TCRdb stores just in-frame clones and leaves some out. The data hold 60,000 to 80,000 clones, with approximately 80% observed a single time. Material for sequencing was blood. The source is a person aged 60 to 70 with breast cancer.

This sequence joins TRBV19 and TRBJ1-1; TRBD1 is a possible D gene (5 bases). V was clipped by 6 bases and J by 11 bases, with 25 bases between them. Germline assignment: CDR1 LNHDA and CDR2 SQIVND (reference sequence). The CDR3 extends over 15 amino acids. The CDR3 DNA follows: TGTGCCAGTAGGGCTTCCGGGACGGCCCTTGGTGTGGCTTTCTTT. This sequence encodes CASRASGTALGVAFF.

The chain is built from TRBV7-9 and TRBJ1-2; no firm D call. CDR1 is SEHNR and CDR2 is FQNEAQ in the germline V gene (reference sequence). The CDR3 is made up of 12 amino acids. Trimming took off 0 bases at V and 9 bases at J, with 8 bases between the two ends. CDR3 in DNA: TGTGCCAGCAGCTTAGCACTCTCGAGCTACACCTTC. This encodes CASSLALSSYTF. Drawing the rest from reference TRBV7-9 and TRBJ1-2, the complete variable domain is DTGVSQNPRHKITKRGQNVTFRCDPISEHNRLYWYRQTLGQGPEFLTYFQNEAQLEKSRLLSDRFSAERPKGSFSTLEIQRTEQGDSAMYLCASSLALSSYTFGSGTRLTVV.

The J gene is TRBJ2-7, the V gene TRBV7-2; TRBD1 aligns across 9 bases. This CDR3 spans 15 amino acids. Per the germline V gene, CDR1 is SGHTA and CDR2 is FQGNSA. The junction had 3 bases not matched to a gene; V was cut back by 0 bases and J by 3 bases. CDR3 nucleotide sequence: TGTGCCAGCAGCTTAGCGTCGGACAGGGGCTACGAGCAGTACTTC. Encoded protein: CASSLASDRGYEQYF.

The chain employs TRBV4-1 and TRBJ2-1; D uncertain. The CDR3 covers 12 residues. The V end was cut by 1 base, the J end by 10 bases, with 8 bases between. Germline V lookup: CDR1 MGHRA, CDR2 YSYEKL. The CDR3 nucleotides read TGCGCCAGCAGCCAAGGGACCGCCGAGCAGTTCTTC. It specifies CASSQGTAEQFF.

The chain combines TRBV9 with TRBJ2-1; 8 positions match TRBD2. With V trimmed by 2 bases and J by 5 bases, 3 bases remained unmatched. The CDR3 spans 14 residues. Germline CDR1 is SGDLS and CDR2 is YYNGEE. The CDR3: CASSVTSANNEQFF. The CDR3 coding sequence is TGTGCCAGCAGCGTGACTAGCGCCAACAATGAGCAGTTCTTC.

V and J are TRBV27 and TRBJ2-1, with 7 positions matching TRBD2. V lost 5 bases to trimming and J lost 9 bases; unmatched junction nucleotides: 16. From germline, CDR1 is MNHEY and CDR2 SMNVEV (reference sequence). The CDR3 runs 16 residues. Here the CDR3 reads CASSHSAGDPPGEQFF. In DNA form, the CDR3 reads TGTGCCAGCAGTCACTCGGCGGGAGACCCTCCCGGTGAGCAGTTCTTC.

This sequence joins TRBV2 and TRBJ2-7; D might be TRBD1 (6 bases). CDR1 SNHLY and CDR2 FYNNEI come from the germline V gene. The ends were cut back, 8 bases at V and 2 bases at J, with 13 bases in the middle. The CDR3 has 13 residues. The CDR3 bases are TGTGCCAGCGTTGACAGGCAGCCCTACGAGCAGTACTTC. Its translation: CASVDRQPYEQYF.

The chain combines TRBV27 with TRBJ2-1; D is ambiguous. The CDR3 contains 16 residues. From germline, CDR1 is MNHEY and CDR2 SMNVEV (reference sequence). V lost 3 bases and J lost 7, with 19 bases in between. This CDR3 is CASSFVSAPILNEQFF. In nucleotides, the CDR3 is TGTGCCAGCAGTTTTGTTTCAGCCCCGATACTTAATGAGCAGTTCTTC.

The rearrangement joins TRBV6-1 to TRBJ1-5, with D possibly matching TRBD1 (5 bases). Trimming took off 4 bases at V and 5 bases at J, with 15 bases between the two ends. The CDR3 sequence is 15 residues long. The V gene's germline CDR1 is MNHNS and CDR2 SASEGT. CDR3 sequence: CASSVSTASDQPQHF. For the CDR3, the DNA is TGTGCCAGCAGTGTGTCGACAGCGTCAGATCAGCCCCAGCATTTT.

This chain connects TRBV5-1 to TRBJ2-7, with 10 nucleotides matching TRBD1. The CDR3 length is 15 residues. Trimming at V came to 0 bases and at J to 7 bases, leaving 7 bases not matched to a gene. Per the germline V gene, CDR1 is SGHRS and CDR2 is YFSETQ. The CDR3 is CASSLETGGSGEQYF. DNA of the CDR3: TGCGCCAGCAGCTTGGAGACAGGGGGCTCGGGAGAGCAGTACTTC. Complete variable domain (other parts from reference TRBV5-1 and TRBJ2-7): KAGVTQTPRYLIKTRGQQVTLSCSPISGHRSVSWYQQTPGQGLQFLFEYFSETQRNKGNFPGRFSGRQFSNSRSEMNVSTLELGDSALYLCASSLETGGSGEQYFGPGTRLTVT.

V gene TRBV6-1 combines with J gene TRBJ1-1; D is uncertain. The CDR3 totals 14 residues. Trimming removed 3 bases from V and 5 bases from J, with 13 bases in between. CDR1 and CDR2 (germline): MNHNS, SASEGT. The CDR3 here is CASSDGELGTEAFF. The CDR3 DNA follows: TGTGCCAGCAGTGATGGGGAGTTGGGAACTGAAGCTTTCTTT.

The chain combines TRBV19 with TRBJ1-2; D is uncertain. Germline V gene data show CDR1 as LNHDA and CDR2 as SQIVND (reference sequence). The CDR3 loop spans 13 amino acids. V dropped 11 bases and J dropped 7 bases, with 20 bases sitting between them. The CDR3 coding sequence is TGTGCCGCATCAGGCAGGCCGCTCGGTGGCTACACCTTC. Translation: CAASGRPLGGYTF.

The chain combines TRBV5-1 with TRBJ2-1, with 10 positions matching TRBD1. The CDR3 runs to 15 residues. CDR1 is SGHRS, CDR2 YFSETQ, per germline. V lost 1 base to trimming and J lost 5 bases; unmatched junction nucleotides: 3. The CDR3 spells CASSLTGQGDNEQFF. Here the CDR3 DNA reads TGCGCCAGCAGCTTGACAGGACAGGGGGACAATGAGCAGTTCTTC.

The V call is TRBV7-3, the J call TRBJ2-7; 9 bases agree with TRBD2. Germline CDR1 reads SGHTA; CDR2 reads FQGTGA. The V and J ends lost 3 bases and 2 bases, in that order; junction bases with no gene match: 2. The CDR3 totals 14 residues. The CDR3 coding sequence is TGTGCCAGCAGCTTCGCTAGCGGGACCTACGAGCAGTACTTC. Residues: CASSFASGTYEQYF.

This clone is a singleton in its sample. J is TRBJ2-1 and V is TRBV27; D not certain. CDR1 MNHEY and CDR2 SMNVEV come from the germline V gene (reference sequence). Trimming removed 3 bases at V and 7 bases at J, with 4 bases between. This CDR3 has 11 residues. The DNA of the CDR3 is TGTGCCAGCAGTTTCCTAAATGAGCAGTTCTTC. Its translation: CASSFLNEQFF.

J is TRBJ2-3 and V is TRBV28; perhaps TRBD2 as D (6 bases). The CDR3 extends over 13 amino acids. The V gene's germline CDR1 is MDHEN and CDR2 SYDVKM. V lost 2 bases to trimming and J lost 5 bases, with 8 bases between them. The CDR3 sequence is CASSLQGGDTQYF. DNA for the CDR3: TGTGCCAGCAGTTTACAGGGAGGAGATACGCAGTATTTT.

The chain has TRBV15 and TRBJ2-7, with 9 bases fitting TRBD1. In germline, CDR1 is LNHNV, CDR2 YYDKDF (reference sequence). The CDR3 covers 16 residues. Trimming removed 5 bases from V and 2 bases from J; junction bases left unmatched: 10. CDR3 sequence: CATSVNAGTGTYEQYF. The CDR3 nucleotides read TGTGCCACCAGCGTAAACGCCGGGACAGGGACCTACGAGCAGTACTTC.

This clone appeared a few times. The gene calls are TRBV28 and TRBJ1-2; D is undetermined. Trimming shortened V by 5 bases and J by 1 base, and 8 bases separated the two germline ends. Germline CDR1 reads MDHEN; CDR2 reads SYDVKM. The CDR3 loop spans 13 amino acids. DNA for the CDR3: TGTGCCAGCAGTCGAGACGGTAACTATGGCTACACCTTC. Residues: CASSRDGNYGYTF.

The chain carries TRBV9 and TRBJ1-3, with unresolved D. Germline V CDR1 and CDR2: SGDLS, YYNGEE. The CDR3 loop spans 13 amino acids. Deletions cut 4 bases from V and 2 bases from J, with 7 bases between. CDR3: CASSSSTGNTIYF. As DNA, the CDR3 is TGTGCCAGCAGCTCCTCGACTGGAAACACCATATATTTT.

The V and J genes are TRBV20-1 and TRBJ2-7; D is unclear. CDR3 size: 10 residues. Germline values: CDR1 DFQATT, CDR2 SNEGSKA (reference sequence). The ends were cut back, 2 bases at V and 6 bases at J, with 5 bases in the middle. CDR3 residues: CSARLSEQYF. The CDR3 DNA reads as TGCAGTGCTAGACTGTCCGAGCAGTACTTC.

The chain combines TRBV30 with TRBJ2-5, with D possibly matching TRBD1 (6 bases). CDR3 length equals 16 residues. Deletions cut 0 bases from V and 4 bases from J, with 18 bases between. CDR1 and CDR2 from the germline V gene are GTSNPN and SVGIG (reference sequence). CDR3 DNA sequence: TGTGCCTGGAGTGTACGAACGGACAGCCTGGGAGAGACCCAGTACTTC. It encodes CAWSVRTDSLGETQYF.

V gene TRBV11-3 combines with J gene TRBJ2-3, with D possibly matching TRBD1 (5 bases). Per germline, CDR1 SGHNT and CDR2 YENEEA. V gave up 5 bases and J gave up 1 base, with 19 bases separating them. The CDR3 sequence is 17 residues long. The CDR3 loop reads CASSPRVRQGGTDTQYF. In nucleotides, the CDR3 is TGTGCCAGCAGCCCACGAGTAAGGCAAGGGGGCACAGATACGCAGTATTTT. The variable domain in full, with the rest retrieved from reference TRBV11-3 and TRBJ2-3, is EAGVVQSPRYKIIEKKQPVAFWCNPISGHNTLYWYLQNLGQGPELLIRYENEEAVDDSQLPKDRFSAERLKGVDSTLKIQPAELGDSAVYLCASSPRVRQGGTDTQYFGPGTRLTVL.

The rearrangement uses TRBV6-1 and TRBJ1-2; 8 positions match TRBD1. The trim removed 10 bases at V and 4 bases at J, leaving 14 bases unmatched. The CDR3 has 15 residues. Germline CDR1 and CDR2: MNHNS and SASEGT. The CDR3 loop reads CAIALRGRPVYGYTF. The CDR3 DNA is TGTGCCATAGCCCTCAGGGGGCGACCGGTCTATGGCTACACCTTC.

The chain employs TRBV5-1 and TRBJ2-7, with D perhaps matching TRBD1 (5 bases). The ends were cut back, 0 bases at V and 2 bases at J, with 15 bases in the middle. CDR1 is SGHRS, CDR2 YFSETQ, per germline. The CDR3 length is 16 residues. DNA of the CDR3: TGCGCCAGCAGCTTGGCCTCCAGGGCAGTCACCTACGAGCAGTACTTC. It specifies CASSLASRAVTYEQYF.

This clone has ten or more counts. The rearrangement links TRBV6-1 to TRBJ1-5; D is undetermined. The CDR3 contains 14 residues. The germline V gene has CDR1 MNHNS and CDR2 SASEGT. V lost 0 bases and J lost 4, with 7 bases in between. The CDR3 DNA sequence: TGTGCCAGCAGTGAAGCTGCGGAAAATCAGCCCCAGCATTTT. Its translation: CASSEAAENQPQHF.

This clone was seen just once. This chain uses TRBV7-2 with TRBJ2-1; D tentatively reads TRBD1 or TRBD2 (5 bases each). This CDR3 contains 17 residues. Trimming removed 3 bases at V and 1 base at J, with 16 bases between. Per germline, CDR1 SGHTA and CDR2 FQGNSA. The chain's CDR3 is CASSFNTRGSSYNEQFF. In DNA form, the CDR3 reads TGTGCCAGCAGCTTCAATACACGGGGCTCATCCTACAATGAGCAGTTCTTC.

The V call is TRBV11-2, the J call TRBJ2-5; 11 nucleotides agree with TRBD2. The CDR3 extends over 14 amino acids. Germline-derived CDR1 and CDR2 are SGHAT and FQNNGV. The J segment lost 4 bases and the V segment lost 4 bases, leaving 2 bases of the junction unmatched. The DNA for the CDR3 is TGTGCCAGCAGCTCTAGCGGGGGGAGAGAGACCCAGTACTTC. Its translation is CASSSSGGRETQYF.

The sample holds one count of this clone. The junction differs from germline at one of its ends, possibly a read error. The gene calls are TRBV28 and TRBJ2-5; 13 positions agree with TRBD2. The CDR3 runs to 14 residues. Germline CDR1 and CDR2: MDHEN and SYDVKM. In DNA, the CDR3 is TGTGCCAGCAGTCCGGGACTAGCGGGGATCGCCCCGAACTTC. Translation gives CASSPGLAGIAPNF.

This sequence joins TRBV6-6 and TRBJ2-3; TRBD2 aligns across 8 bases. The germline gives CDR1 MNHNY, CDR2 SVGAGI (reference sequence). V shed 8 bases, J shed 5 bases, and the junction held 12 bases outside the gene matches. The CDR3 contains 15 residues. The DNA of the CDR3 is TGTGCCAGCCAGCCTGAGCGGGAGTTAGTAGATACGCAGTATTTT. Residues: CASQPERELVDTQYF.

This chain uses TRBV18 with TRBJ2-7, with 10 bases identical to TRBD2. The CDR3 has 15 amino acids. With 6 bases clipped from V and 1 base from J, the junction kept 6 bases outside the gene matches. The germline CDR1 and CDR2 sequences are KGHSH and LQKENI. In nucleotides, the CDR3 is TGTGCCAGCTCCTATGGGACTAGCGTGTCCTACGAGCAGTACTTC. This gives the protein CASSYGTSVSYEQYF.

As to this clone: Other nucleotide sequences from this sample produce the same CDR3. As DNA, the CDR3 is TGTGCCAGCAGCCGTCAGGGAAACACTGAAGCTTTCTTT. Translated, it gives CASSRQGNTEAFF. The chain has TRBV14 and TRBJ1-1; D perhaps matches TRBD1 (5 bases). The ends were cut back, 4 bases at V and 2 bases at J, with 8 bases in the middle. Per the germline V gene, CDR1 is SGHDN and CDR2 is FVKESK. The CDR3 is made up of 13 amino acids.

The rearrangement links TRBV11-1 to TRBJ2-5; possible D gene TRBD1, 5 bases. Deletions cut 5 bases from V and 4 bases from J, with 14 bases between. This CDR3 region has 14 residues. CDR1 and CDR2 (germline): SGHAT, FQDESV (reference sequence). The CDR3 sequence: CASSRRWGRETQYF. CDR3 sequence (DNA): TGTGCCAGCAGCCGCAGGTGGGGCAGAGAGACCCAGTACTTC.